Each of the 21 T cell receptor beta chains below was sequenced from the same sample in a study of blood T cell repertoires in COVID-19. The table came from immunoSEQ multiplex PCR; TCRdb's copy has only in-frame clones and leaves some out. The sample includes 290,000 or so clones, around 90% of them seen just once. Source material: PBMCs or T cells enriched from blood (not recorded which). The receptors were gathered from a woman aged 30 to 39 who had recovered from COVID-19.

This clone was observed a single time. The chain couples TRBV18 to TRBJ2-7, with 14 bases matching TRBD2. The CDR3 length is 16 residues. Germline V lookup: CDR1 KGHSH, CDR2 LQKENI. J lost 2 bases, V lost 0 bases, and 0 bases had no gene match. The CDR3 DNA reads as TGTGCCAGCTCACCACCGGGACTAGCGGGAGCCTACGAGCAGTACTTC. This codes for CASSPPGLAGAYEQYF. Based on the CDR3 plus reference TRBV18 and TRBJ2-7, the full variable domain is NAGVMQNPRHLVRRRGQEARLRCSPMKGHSHVYWYRQLPEEGLKFMVYLQKENIIDESGMPKERFSAEFPKEGPSILRIQQVVRGDSAAYFCASSPPGLAGAYEQYFGPGTRLTVT.

This clone was found once. V gene TRBV13 combines with J gene TRBJ2-5, with 7 bases fitting TRBD2. This CDR3 contains 16 residues. The V gene end was trimmed by 5 bases and the J gene end by 2 bases; junction bases not matched to a gene: 11. Germline values: CDR1 PRHDT, CDR2 FYEKMQ (reference sequence). This CDR3 reads CASSRNQRGKQETQYF. CDR3 in DNA: TGTGCCAGCAGCCGTAATCAGCGGGGAAAACAAGAGACCCAGTACTTC.

This clone appeared a few times. This sequence joins TRBV24-1 and TRBJ1-3; tentative D call: TRBD1 (5 bases). The germline gives CDR1 KGHDR, CDR2 SFDVKD. The CDR3 runs to 14 residues. The ends were cut back, 8 bases at V and 4 bases at J, with 14 bases in the middle. CDR3 loop: CATMAGGTGNTIYF. The CDR3 bases are TGTGCCACCATGGCCGGGGGAACGGGAAACACCATATATTTT.

The V gene is TRBV11-2, the J gene TRBJ2-5, with D uncertain. Trimming removed 3 bases at V and 5 bases at J, with 4 bases between. The CDR3 is 11 residues long. Germline V gives CDR1 SGHAT, CDR2 FQNNGV. CDR3 nucleotide sequence: TGTGCCAGCAGCTTCGGGGAGACCCAGTACTTC. This translates into CASSFGETQYF.

The chain couples TRBV18 to TRBJ1-3; D is ambiguous. Trimming left V 2 bases short and J 2 bases short, with 13 bases between. The CDR3 runs to 16 residues. Germline V gives CDR1 KGHSH, CDR2 LQKENI. CDR3 sequence reads: CASSPDGRGTGNTIYF. The CDR3 region has the DNA TGTGCCAGCTCACCAGATGGTCGCGGTACTGGAAACACCATATATTTT.

The chain uses TRBV2 and TRBJ2-7; D gene ambiguous. Looked up from germline, CDR1 is SNHLY and CDR2 is FYNNEI. The CDR3 runs to 15 residues. The germline V and J ends were trimmed by 0 bases and 1 base, with 10 bases remaining between them. The CDR3 reads CASSEAIQVSYEQYF. CDR3 nucleotide sequence: TGTGCCAGCAGTGAAGCCATCCAGGTTTCCTACGAGCAGTACTTC.

V gene TRBV10-3 combines with J gene TRBJ2-3, with 8 bases matching TRBD2. CDR1 and CDR2 (germline): ENHRY, SYGVKD. V was clipped by 6 bases and J by 0 bases; unmatched bases: 2. The length of the CDR3 is 14 residues. CDR3 sequence (DNA): TGTGCCATCAGGGCTAGCGGGAGCACAGATACGCAGTATTTT. It is translated as CAIRASGSTDTQYF.

The CDR3 is CASSPDRGTFF. DNA of the CDR3: TGTGCCAGCAGCCCGGACAGGGGTACTTTCTTT. V and J are TRBV28 and TRBJ1-1, with TRBD1 matching over 9 bases. V shed 6 bases and J 12 bases; nucleotides not matched to a gene: 5. Germline assignment: CDR1 MDHEN and CDR2 SYDVKM. The CDR3 consists of 11 residues.

The chain links TRBV18 to TRBJ1-6; D remains ambiguous. Trimming removed 5 bases from V and 8 bases from J, with 10 bases in between. Per the germline V gene, CDR1 is KGHSH and CDR2 is LQKENI. The CDR3 has 13 amino acids. CDR3 coding DNA: TGTGCCAGCTCAGAAACAGTGGATTCACCCCTCCACTTT. It yields the protein CASSETVDSPLHF. The complete variable domain, with remaining parts taken from reference TRBV18 and TRBJ1-6, reads NAGVMQNPRHLVRRRGQEARLRCSPMKGHSHVYWYRQLPEEGLKFMVYLQKENIIDESGMPKERFSAEFPKEGPSILRIQQVVRGDSAAYFCASSETVDSPLHFGNGTRLTVT.

Details on this clone: The junction departs from the called germline gene at one end, perhaps through a read error. The rearrangement joins TRBV6-5 to TRBJ2-1; TRBD1 is a possible D gene (6 bases). The CDR3 contains 15 residues. Per the germline V gene, CDR1 is MNHEY and CDR2 is SVGAGI. DNA for the CDR3: TGTGCCAGCCCGAGGGGGATCCCTTCCTACAATGAGCGGTTCTTC. It yields the protein CASPRGIPSYNERFF.

The rearrangement uses TRBV10-3 and TRBJ2-1; the match to TRBD1 covers 7 bases. CDR1 and CDR2 (germline): ENHRY, SYGVKD. The V gene end was trimmed by 6 bases and the J gene end by 0 bases; junction bases not matched to a gene: 5. The CDR3 runs to 15 residues. CDR3 nucleotides: TGTGCCATCAGCGGACAGGCTAGCTCCTACAATGAGCAGTTCTTC. It encodes CAISGQASSYNEQFF.

Here the CDR3 reads CASSRDRGGYTF. For the CDR3, the DNA is TGTGCCAGTAGTAGGGACAGGGGCGGCTACACCTTC. The chain employs TRBV19 and TRBJ1-2, with 10 bases identical to TRBD1. This CDR3 is built from 12 residues. The V segment lost 4 bases and the J segment 8 bases; nucleotides outside the gene matches: 1. In germline, CDR1 is LNHDA, CDR2 SQIVND (reference sequence).

In this sample, this clone turned up a few times. This chain uses TRBV13 with TRBJ1-6, with a tentative D call TRBD1 (6 bases). CDR1 PRHDT and CDR2 FYEKMQ come from the germline V gene (reference sequence). Trimming left V 3 bases short and J 4 bases short, with 7 bases between. CDR3 size: 14 residues. Here the CDR3 reads CASSFQGYNSPLHF. The CDR3 DNA sequence: TGTGCCAGCAGCTTTCAGGGGTATAATTCACCCCTCCACTTT.

The chain carries TRBV6-5 and TRBJ1-1, with D tentatively TRBD1 (5 bases). This CDR3 comprises 15 residues. The germline V and J ends were trimmed by 2 bases and 2 bases, with 12 bases remaining between them. Germline lookup yields CDR1 MNHEY and CDR2 SVGAGI. CDR3 DNA sequence: TGTGCCAGCAGTTACGCCAGACAGAGTAACACTGAAGCTTTCTTT. It is translated as CASSYARQSNTEAFF.

The rearrangement links TRBV4-3 to TRBJ1-6; the match to TRBD1 covers 8 bases. J was trimmed by 1 base and V by 0 bases; bases with no gene match: 8. This CDR3 is built from 19 residues. CDR1 is LGHNA, CDR2 YSLEER, per germline. CDR3 region: CASSQDFDRGRSYNSPLHF. The CDR3 bases are TGCGCCAGCAGCCAAGATTTCGACAGGGGAAGGTCCTATAATTCACCCCTCCACTTT.

As to this clone: The same CDR3 arises from other DNA sequences in this sample as well. This rearrangement joins TRBV7-2 to TRBJ2-1; D remains ambiguous. V shed 6 bases and J shed 6 bases, with 9 bases lying between them. The CDR3 sequence is 12 residues long. The germline gives CDR1 SGHTA, CDR2 FQGNSA. CDR3 nucleotide sequence: TGTGCCAGCAGTCCTACCCGCAATGAGCAGTTCTTC. This encodes CASSPTRNEQFF. Full variable domain (outside the CDR3, taken from reference TRBV7-2 and TRBJ2-1): GAGVSQSPSNKVTEKGKDVELRCDPISGHTALYWYRQSLGQGLEFLIYFQGNSAPDKSGLPSDRFSAERTGGSVSTLTIQRTQQEDSAVYLCASSPTRNEQFFGPGTRLTVL.

CDR3 loop: CASSFSLRDRGPGELFF. CDR3 nucleotide sequence: TGCGCCAGCAGCTTCTCGCTCCGGGACAGGGGGCCCGGGGAGCTGTTTTTT. The rearrangement joins TRBV5-1 to TRBJ2-2; 12 bases line up with TRBD1. In germline, CDR1 is SGHRS, CDR2 YFSETQ. The trim removed 2 bases at V and 6 bases at J, leaving 8 bases unmatched. The CDR3 runs to 17 residues.

This rearrangement joins TRBV28 to TRBJ2-1; possibly TRBD1 for D (5 bases). The CDR3 has 11 amino acids. The V end was cut by 5 bases, the J end by 9 bases, with 8 bases between. Germline lookup yields CDR1 MDHEN and CDR2 SYDVKM. CDR3 sequence: CASSTQGEQFF. In nucleotides, the CDR3 is TGTGCCAGCAGTACCCAGGGTGAGCAGTTCTTC.

This rearrangement joins TRBV9 to TRBJ2-1; 9 bases line up with TRBD2. The ends lost 1 base at V and 5 bases at J; junction bases unmatched: 4. This CDR3 contains 15 residues. Germline V lookup: CDR1 SGDLS, CDR2 YYNGEE. The CDR3: CASSVSSGKNNEQFF. The CDR3, as DNA: TGTGCCAGCAGCGTATCTAGCGGGAAAAACAATGAGCAGTTCTTC.

The chain is built from TRBV4-3 and TRBJ1-3, with TRBD1 identical over 10 bases. The CDR3 sequence is 17 residues long. Germline loops: CDR1 LGHNA, CDR2 YSLEER. The ends lost 0 bases at V and 7 bases at J; junction bases unmatched: 9. The CDR3 DNA sequence: TGCGCCAGCAGCCAAGATAGGGGGGGACAGGGGAGGAACACCATATATTTT. It yields the protein CASSQDRGGQGRNTIYF.

This chain uses TRBV7-9 with TRBJ2-1, with 13 positions matching TRBD2. This CDR3 contains 17 residues. Germline V gene data show CDR1 as SEHNR and CDR2 as FQNEAQ (reference sequence). V lost 5 bases and J lost 6; bases outside the gene matches: 10. CDR3 residues: CASSPRRLAGGLNEQFF. The CDR3 nucleotides are TGTGCCAGCAGCCCCCGCAGACTAGCGGGAGGACTCAATGAGCAGTTCTTC. The entire variable domain, with the rest obtained from reference TRBV7-9 and TRBJ2-1, is as follows: DTGVSQNPRHKITKRGQNVTFRCDPISEHNRLYWYRQTLGQGPEFLTYFQNEAQLEKSRLLSDRFSAERPKGSFSTLEIQRTEQGDSAMYLCASSPRRLAGGLNEQFFGPGTRLTVL.